One sample yielded the 19 T cell receptor beta chains listed below, sequenced in a study of CD4 T cells in relation to SARS-CoV-2 and coronaviruses. Repertoires were generated with immunoSEQ multiplex PCR, while TCRdb's copy carries only in-frame clones and drops some. The sample has 20,000 or so clones, approximately 75% seen once; the top ten hold 15% to 17%. Before the COVID-19 pandemic, during about 2011-2019, CD4+ T cells were taken from unexposed donors. The cells were cultured for 10 days before CD4+ T cells were isolated. For these receptors, no antigen is known. Sequenced: CD4+ T cells from PBMCs, cultured in vitro. These receptor sequences come from a human donor in good health.

This sequence joins TRBV9 and TRBJ2-1, with 14 bases that match TRBD2. This CDR3 is built from 16 residues. The ends lost 2 bases at V and 8 bases at J; junction bases unmatched: 6. CDR1 is SGDLS, CDR2 YYNGEE, per germline. The CDR3 nucleotides read TGTGCCAGCAGCGTCGTGGGACTAGCGGGGGTAGATGAGCAGTTCTTC. Amino acids: CASSVVGLAGVDEQFF.

This clone appeared a single time. The rearrangement links TRBV7-9 to TRBJ1-3; D perhaps matches TRBD1 (5 bases). The CDR3 runs to 15 residues. Germline V gene data show CDR1 as SEHNR and CDR2 as FQNEAQ (reference sequence). V was pared by 2 bases and J by 6 bases, with 14 bases between. The CDR3 DNA follows: TGTGCCAGCAGCTTATATGCAGGGTATTTAAACACCATATATTTT. The encoded protein is CASSLYAGYLNTIYF. The full variable domain, its missing parts supplied by reference TRBV7-9 and TRBJ1-3, is DTGVSQNPRHKITKRGQNVTFRCDPISEHNRLYWYRQTLGQGPEFLTYFQNEAQLEKSRLLSDRFSAERPKGSFSTLEIQRTEQGDSAMYLCASSLYAGYLNTIYFGEGSWLTVV.

V gene TRBV9 combines with J gene TRBJ1-6; no clear D. Germline V gene sequence: CDR1 SGDLS, CDR2 YYNGEE. This CDR3 is built from 17 residues. The germline V and J ends were trimmed by 1 base and 0 bases, with 11 bases remaining between them. The CDR3 spells CASSVSRGSSYNSPLHF. In DNA, the CDR3 is TGTGCCAGCAGCGTAAGTCGTGGGAGCTCCTATAATTCACCCCTCCACTTT.

The chain recombines TRBV5-1 with TRBJ1-1, with unresolved D. This CDR3 is built from 14 residues. Germline V lookup: CDR1 SGHRS, CDR2 YFSETQ. V lost 3 bases, J lost 2 bases, and 11 bases lay in between. This CDR3 is CASSSDHSNTEAFF. DNA of the CDR3: TGCGCCAGCAGCTCGGACCACTCTAACACTGAAGCTTTCTTT.

This sequence joins TRBV4-1 and TRBJ2-1; D gene ambiguous. There are 15 residues in the CDR3. Germline V lookup: CDR1 MGHRA, CDR2 YSYEKL. V lost 4 bases and J 1 base, leaving 11 bases between the germline ends. The chain's CDR3 is CASSLLTLSYNEQFF. Here the CDR3 DNA reads TGCGCCAGCAGCCTCCTGACGTTATCCTACAATGAGCAGTTCTTC.

V and J are TRBV25-1 and TRBJ2-7; TRBD1 matches 8 bases. The CDR3 has 15 amino acids. Germline loops: CDR1 MGHDK, CDR2 SYGVNS. Trimming took 0 bases from V and 6 from J; bases not matched to a gene: 7. The CDR3 region is CASSEYAGTGVEQYF. The CDR3 DNA reads TGTGCCAGCAGTGAATATGCCGGGACAGGTGTCGAGCAGTACTTC.

The rearrangement links TRBV27 to TRBJ2-1, with TRBD2 as a possible D gene (7 bases). Germline V gene data show CDR1 as MNHEY and CDR2 as SMNVEV (reference sequence). The CDR3 spans 15 residues. The V and J ends lost 5 bases and 9 bases respectively, with 20 bases between them. The CDR3 sequence is CASSAYWGGAVEQFF. CDR3 in DNA: TGTGCCAGCAGTGCCTACTGGGGGGGGGCTGTTGAGCAGTTCTTC.

The rearrangement links TRBV7-3 to TRBJ2-3, with TRBD2 as a possible D gene (7 bases). In germline, CDR1 is SGHTA, CDR2 FQGTGA. There are 13 residues in the CDR3. V was shortened by 5 bases and J by 4 bases, with 10 bases between the two germline ends. CDR3 residues: CASSPGGADTQYF. In DNA, the CDR3 is TGTGCCAGCAGCCCGGGGGGCGCAGATACGCAGTATTTT.

The CDR3 DNA reads as TGTGCCAGCAGTACCAGGGGGCGGAGGCAGTACTTC. It encodes CASSTRGRRQYF. V gene TRBV6-5 combines with J gene TRBJ2-7, with TRBD1 matching over 8 bases. Unmatched junction bases numbered 6, after V lost 5 bases and J lost 9 bases. Germline V CDR1 and CDR2: MNHEY, SVGAGI. The CDR3 has 12 residues.

The chain employs TRBV18 and TRBJ1-2; D gene ambiguous. Trimming stripped 1 base from V and 4 bases from J, with 10 bases between. The length of the CDR3 is 14 residues. Looked up from germline, CDR1 is KGHSH and CDR2 is LQKENI. Here the CDR3 reads CASSPQDGPYGYTF. In DNA, the CDR3 is TGTGCCAGCTCACCACAAGACGGCCCCTATGGCTACACCTTC.

This chain uses TRBV20-1 with TRBJ1-4, with D uncertain. The CDR3 consists of 16 residues. Between the trimmed V and J ends, which lost 3 bases and 0 bases, there was a span of 14 bases. Germline V lookup: CDR1 DFQATT, CDR2 SNEGSKA (reference sequence). CDR3 bases: TGCAGTGCTAGTCATGGGCTAGACGCAACTAATGAAAAACTGTTTTTT. This codes for CSASHGLDATNEKLFF.

The chain combines TRBV10-3 with TRBJ2-1; 12 bases align to TRBD2. The CDR3 extends over 19 amino acids. Germline loops: CDR1 ENHRY, CDR2 SYGVKD. V lost 2 bases to trimming and J lost 2 bases; unmatched junction nucleotides: 10. CDR3 sequence (DNA): TGTGCCATCAGTGAGCCGGGACTAGCGGGCCCTCTGACCTACAATGAGCAGTTCTTC. Translated, it gives CAISEPGLAGPLTYNEQFF.

V gene TRBV12-1 combines with J gene TRBJ1-2; the table's D call, TRBD1, has no DNA check behind it. TRBV12-1 is an annotated pseudogene. CDR3 length: 15 residues. The chain's CDR3 is CASSLRDRGRGGYTF. The CDR3 DNA reads as TGTGCCAGCAGCTTGAGGGACAGGGGGCGAGGAGGCTACACCTTC.

This clone was counted once. The chain employs TRBV11-2 and TRBJ1-2; 8 bases fit TRBD1. The CDR3 loop spans 17 amino acids. The trim removed 0 bases at V and 6 bases at J, leaving 12 bases unmatched. Germline values: CDR1 SGHAT, CDR2 FQNNGV. Here the CDR3 reads CASSLDGQGPLIDGYTF. As DNA, the CDR3 is TGTGCCAGCAGCTTAGACGGACAGGGTCCCCTAATAGATGGCTACACCTTC. Filled out from reference TRBV11-2 and TRBJ1-2, the complete variable domain reads EAGVAQSPRYKIIEKRQSVAFWCNPISGHATLYWYQQILGQGPKLLIQFQNNGVVDDSQLPKDRFSAERLKGVDSTLKIQPAKLEDSAVYLCASSLDGQGPLIDGYTFGSGTRLTVV.

The rearrangement joins TRBV5-4 to TRBJ2-3; D tentatively fits TRBD1 or TRBD2 (5 bases each). CDR3 length equals 17 residues. From germline, CDR1 is SGHNT and CDR2 YYREEE (reference sequence). The V end was cut by 4 bases, the J end by 4 bases, with 22 bases between. This CDR3 is CASSLEFPGPGADTQYF. DNA for the CDR3: TGTGCCAGCAGCCTGGAATTTCCGGGACCCGGGGCAGATACGCAGTATTTT.

This chain links TRBV6-5 with TRBJ2-5; 7 bases are a match to TRBD2. The CDR3 spans 15 residues. Germline CDR1 MNHEY, CDR2 SVGAGI. V lost 6 bases and J lost 0; bases outside the gene matches: 7. In DNA form, the CDR3 reads TGTGCCAGCAGCCGAGCGGGATTGTACCAAGAGACCCAGTACTTC. This gives the protein CASSRAGLYQETQYF.

The J gene is TRBJ2-1, the V gene TRBV6-5, with 10 bases lining up with TRBD2. The germline V gene encodes CDR1 MNHEY and CDR2 SVGAGI. Germline trimming cut 2 bases from V and 1 base from J; bases unmatched to any gene: 2. This CDR3 contains 16 residues. The CDR3 region is CASSYSGGASYNEQFF. The DNA of the CDR3 is TGTGCCAGCAGTTACAGCGGGGGGGCTTCCTACAATGAGCAGTTCTTC.

The chain has TRBV18 and TRBJ2-5; D tentatively fits TRBD1 or TRBD2 (6 bases each). V was shortened by 3 bases and J by 5 bases, with 19 bases between the two germline ends. Per germline, CDR1 KGHSH and CDR2 LQKENI. This CDR3 comprises 16 residues. The CDR3 DNA is TGTGCCAGCTCACCCCCCGGCAGGGGAGGTTGGGAGACCCAGTACTTC. Amino acids: CASSPPGRGGWETQYF.

This sequence joins TRBV7-9 and TRBJ2-3; D might be TRBD2 (6 bases). The CDR3 spans 12 residues. V lost 1 base and J lost 15, with 14 bases in between. Germline V gives CDR1 SEHNR, CDR2 FQNEAQ (reference sequence). This chain's CDR3 is CASSLVEGLSYF. Here the CDR3 DNA reads TGTGCCAGCAGCTTAGTGGAGGGCCTCTCTTATTTT.